This T cell receptor (beta chain) was recovered during a study of T-cell reconstitution after alpha-beta-depleted transplantation in children. Points from the study as a whole: Reported findings indicate that, about two months after transplant, alpha-beta T cells came from several hundred expanded clones, which were derived from non-depleted graft cells.

This clonotype appeared a few times. As yet, its antigen is unknown. Library preparation (for TCRbeta) was performed with unique molecular identifiers. Each CDR3 protein is one row after TCRdb ran MiXCR on the PCR reads. Found here are roughly 310,000 distinct CDR3 sequences, roughly 21% of them singletons; the top ten hold about 10%. V was clipped by 0 bases and J by 8 bases; unmatched bases: 4. Germline CDR1 and CDR2: SGHVS and FQNEAQ. The length of the CDR3 is 16 residues. The chain has TRBV7-8 and TRBJ2-1, with 13 bases aligning to TRBD2. This sequence originates from a male patient aged 10 to 17 who had a stem cell transplant for acute lymphoblastic leukemia, so the T cells may come from the graft donor. The specimen comprised PBMCs, mostly from graft donor cells, sampled 180 days after TCRalphabeta/CD19-depleted stem cell transplant. CDR3 residues: CASSLAGGLAGDEQFF. The CDR3 region has the DNA TGTGCCAGCAGCTTAGCGGGCGGACTAGCGGGAGATGAGCAGTTCTTC.